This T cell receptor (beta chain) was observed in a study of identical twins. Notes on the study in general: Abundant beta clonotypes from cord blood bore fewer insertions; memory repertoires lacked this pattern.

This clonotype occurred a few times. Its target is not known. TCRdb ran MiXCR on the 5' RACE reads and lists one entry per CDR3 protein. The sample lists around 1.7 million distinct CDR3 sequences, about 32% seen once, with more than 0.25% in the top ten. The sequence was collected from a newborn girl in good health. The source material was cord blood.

CDR3 DNA sequence: TGTGCCAGCAGTTTGACGAGCGGGATAGCGGGCCCATACAATGAGCAGTTCTTC. Residues: CASSLTSGIAGPYNEQFF. The V call is TRBV7-2, the J call TRBJ2-1; 7 bases match TRBD2. The CDR3 covers 18 residues. The germline V gene has CDR1 SGHTA and CDR2 FQGNSA. The V gene end was trimmed by 6 bases and the J gene end by 4 bases; junction bases not matched to a gene: 18.